The clone carrying this T cell receptor (beta chain) was counted only a few times. This sample is drawn from a study of T-cell memory formation after mild COVID-19. V trimming: 2 bases; J trimming: 5 bases; junction bases outside the gene matches: 10. CDR1 and CDR2 from the germline V gene are SEHNR and FQNEAQ (reference sequence). This CDR3 contains 16 residues. TCRdb itself ran the 5' RACE reads through MiXCR, one entry per CDR3 protein. In the table there are 450,000 to 650,000 distinct CDR3 sequences, less than 25% of which are singletons. The receptor was derived from an adult woman who had mild COVID-19 (a few samples of this study predate the infection). Cell type and time point are not known. The rearrangement uses TRBV7-9 and TRBJ1-1, with 8 bases matching TRBD1. The specimen was PBMCs or a T cell subset sorted from them (not recorded which). CDR3 sequence reads: CASSLSVTGGGTEAFF. The CDR3 nucleotides read TGTGCCAGCAGCTTATCGGTTACAGGGGGGGGAACTGAAGCTTTCTTT.